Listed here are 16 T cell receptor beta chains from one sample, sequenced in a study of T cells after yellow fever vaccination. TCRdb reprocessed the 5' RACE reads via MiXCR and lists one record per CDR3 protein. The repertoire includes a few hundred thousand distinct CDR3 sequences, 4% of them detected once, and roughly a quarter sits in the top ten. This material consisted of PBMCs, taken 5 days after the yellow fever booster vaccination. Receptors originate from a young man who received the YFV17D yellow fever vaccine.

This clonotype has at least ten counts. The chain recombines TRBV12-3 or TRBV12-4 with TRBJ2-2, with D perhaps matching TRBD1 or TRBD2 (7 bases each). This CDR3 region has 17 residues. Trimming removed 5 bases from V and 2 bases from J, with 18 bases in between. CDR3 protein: CASSPSGGEINTGELFF. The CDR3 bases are TGTGCCAGCAGTCCCTCAGGGGGGGAGATCAACACCGGGGAGCTGTTTTTT.

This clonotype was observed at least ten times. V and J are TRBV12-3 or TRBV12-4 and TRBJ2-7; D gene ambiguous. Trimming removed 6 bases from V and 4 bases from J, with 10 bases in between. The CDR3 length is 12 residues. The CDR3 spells CASRAALYEQYF. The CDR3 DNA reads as TGTGCCAGCAGGGCAGCCCTTTACGAGCAGTACTTC.

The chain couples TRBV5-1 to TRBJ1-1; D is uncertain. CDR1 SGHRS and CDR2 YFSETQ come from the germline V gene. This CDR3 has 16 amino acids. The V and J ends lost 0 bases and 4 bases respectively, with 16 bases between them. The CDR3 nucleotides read TGCGCCAGCAGCTTGGAACACGGAGGAAGAGGCACTGAAGCTTTCTTT. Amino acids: CASSLEHGGRGTEAFF.

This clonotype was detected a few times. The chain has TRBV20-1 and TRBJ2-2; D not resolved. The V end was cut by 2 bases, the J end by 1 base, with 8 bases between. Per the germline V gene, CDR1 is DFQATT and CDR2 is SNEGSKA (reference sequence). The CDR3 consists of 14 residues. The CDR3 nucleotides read TGCAGTGCTAGATATCCCGAGAACACCGGGGAGCTGTTTTTT. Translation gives CSARYPENTGELFF.

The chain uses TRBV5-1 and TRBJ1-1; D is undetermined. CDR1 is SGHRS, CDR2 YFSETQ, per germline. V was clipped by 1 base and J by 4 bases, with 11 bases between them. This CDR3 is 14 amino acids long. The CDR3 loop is CASSLFSRITEAFF. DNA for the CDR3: TGCGCCAGCAGCTTGTTTTCCAGGATCACTGAAGCTTTCTTT.

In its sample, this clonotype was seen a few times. The CDR3 bases are TGTGCCAGCAGCGACCCTATGACGGGGGTGAGCACAGATACGCAGTATTTT. Amino acid sequence: CASSDPMTGVSTDTQYF. The chain combines TRBV7-9 with TRBJ2-3; D might be TRBD2 (6 bases). The CDR3 is 17 amino acids. From germline, CDR1 is SEHNR and CDR2 FQNEAQ (reference sequence). V was clipped by 5 bases and J by 0 bases, with 18 bases between them.

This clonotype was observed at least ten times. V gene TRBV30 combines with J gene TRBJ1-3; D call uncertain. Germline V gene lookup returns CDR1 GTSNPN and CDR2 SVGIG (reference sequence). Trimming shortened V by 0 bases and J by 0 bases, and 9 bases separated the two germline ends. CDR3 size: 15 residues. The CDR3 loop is CAWSVGVLSGNTIYF. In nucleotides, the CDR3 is TGTGCCTGGAGTGTTGGGGTCCTCTCTGGAAACACCATATATTTT. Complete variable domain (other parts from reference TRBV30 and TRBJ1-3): SQTIHQWPATLVQPVGSPLSLECTVEGTSNPNLYWYRQAAGRGLQLLFYSVGIGQISSEVPQNLSASRPQDRQFILSSKKLLLSDSGFYLCAWSVGVLSGNTIYFGEGSWLTVV.

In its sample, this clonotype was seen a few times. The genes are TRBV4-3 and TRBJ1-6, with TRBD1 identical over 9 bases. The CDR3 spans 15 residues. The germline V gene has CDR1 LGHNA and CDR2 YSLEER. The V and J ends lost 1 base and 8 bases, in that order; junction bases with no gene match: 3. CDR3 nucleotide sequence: TGCGCCAGCAGCCAAGTGGGACAGGGACATTCACCCCTCCACTTT. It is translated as CASSQVGQGHSPLHF.

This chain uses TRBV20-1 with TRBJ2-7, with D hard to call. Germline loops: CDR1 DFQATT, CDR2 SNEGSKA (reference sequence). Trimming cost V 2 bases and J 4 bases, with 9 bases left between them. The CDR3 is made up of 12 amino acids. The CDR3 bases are TGCAGTGCTAGATCCTCAGGATACGAGCAGTACGTC. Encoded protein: CSARSSGYEQYV.

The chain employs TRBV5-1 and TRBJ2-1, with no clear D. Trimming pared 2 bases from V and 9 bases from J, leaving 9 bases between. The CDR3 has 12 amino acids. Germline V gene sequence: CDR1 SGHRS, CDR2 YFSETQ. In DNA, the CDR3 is TGCGCCAGCAGCTTTAGAGGTGTTGAGCAGTTCTTC. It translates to CASSFRGVEQFF. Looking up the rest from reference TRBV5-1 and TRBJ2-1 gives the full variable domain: KAGVTQTPRYLIKTRGQQVTLSCSPISGHRSVSWYQQTPGQGLQFLFEYFSETQRNKGNFPGRFSGRQFSNSRSEMNVSTLELGDSALYLCASSFRGVEQFFGPGTRLTVL.

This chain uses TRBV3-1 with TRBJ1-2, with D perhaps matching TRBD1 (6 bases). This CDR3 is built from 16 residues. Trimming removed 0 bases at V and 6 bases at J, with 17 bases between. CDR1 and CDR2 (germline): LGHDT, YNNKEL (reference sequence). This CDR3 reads CASSQEVSRTVNGYTF. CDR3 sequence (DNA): TGTGCCAGCAGCCAAGAAGTTTCGAGGACAGTCAATGGCTACACCTTC.

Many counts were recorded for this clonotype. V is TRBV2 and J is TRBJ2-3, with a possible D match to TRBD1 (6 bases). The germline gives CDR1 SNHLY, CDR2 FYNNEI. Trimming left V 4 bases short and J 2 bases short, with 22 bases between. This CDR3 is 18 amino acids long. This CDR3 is CASSGPGFGTQSTDTQYF. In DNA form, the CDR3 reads TGTGCCAGCAGTGGGCCCGGTTTCGGGACACAGTCCACAGATACGCAGTATTTT.

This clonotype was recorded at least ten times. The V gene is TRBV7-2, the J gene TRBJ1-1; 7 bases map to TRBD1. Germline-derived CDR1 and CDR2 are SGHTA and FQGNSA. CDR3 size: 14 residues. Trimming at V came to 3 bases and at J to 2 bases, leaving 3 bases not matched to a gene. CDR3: CASSFRTGNTEAFF. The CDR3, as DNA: TGTGCCAGCAGCTTTAGGACAGGAAACACTGAAGCTTTCTTT.

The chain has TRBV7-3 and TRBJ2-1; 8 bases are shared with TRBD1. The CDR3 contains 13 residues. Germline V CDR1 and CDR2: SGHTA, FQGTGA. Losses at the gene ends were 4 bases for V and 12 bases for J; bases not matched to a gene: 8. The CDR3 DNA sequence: TGTGCCAGCAGCTCAGGGGGCCCAAAAGGGCAGTTCTTC. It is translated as CASSSGGPKGQFF.

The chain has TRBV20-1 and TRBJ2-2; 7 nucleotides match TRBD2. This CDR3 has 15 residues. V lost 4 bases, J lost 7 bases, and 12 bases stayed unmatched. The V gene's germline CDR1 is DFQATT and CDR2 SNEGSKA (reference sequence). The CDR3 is CSAIAGDRGNGELFF. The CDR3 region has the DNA TGCAGTGCTATTGCGGGGGACCGAGGAAACGGGGAGCTGTTTTTT.

This CDR3 is CSARGPGTARYEQYF. CDR3 sequence (DNA): TGCAGTGCTAGAGGACCCGGGACAGCACGCTACGAGCAGTACTTC. The chain employs TRBV20-1 and TRBJ2-7; TRBD1 matches at 7 bases. This CDR3 has 15 residues. V shed 1 base, J shed 3 bases, and the junction held 9 bases outside the gene matches. Germline V CDR1 and CDR2: DFQATT, SNEGSKA (reference sequence).